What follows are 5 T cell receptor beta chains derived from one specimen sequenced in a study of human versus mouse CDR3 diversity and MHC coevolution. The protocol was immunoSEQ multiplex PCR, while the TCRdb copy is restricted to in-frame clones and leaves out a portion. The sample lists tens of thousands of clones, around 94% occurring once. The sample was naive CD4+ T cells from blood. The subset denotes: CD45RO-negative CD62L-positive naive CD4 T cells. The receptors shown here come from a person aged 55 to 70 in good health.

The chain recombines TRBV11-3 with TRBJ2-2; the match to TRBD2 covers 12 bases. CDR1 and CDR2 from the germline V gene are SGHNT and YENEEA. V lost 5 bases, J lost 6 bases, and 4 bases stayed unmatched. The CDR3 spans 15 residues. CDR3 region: CASSPTSGSAGELFF. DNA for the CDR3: TGTGCCAGCAGCCCGACTAGCGGGAGCGCCGGGGAGCTGTTTTTT.

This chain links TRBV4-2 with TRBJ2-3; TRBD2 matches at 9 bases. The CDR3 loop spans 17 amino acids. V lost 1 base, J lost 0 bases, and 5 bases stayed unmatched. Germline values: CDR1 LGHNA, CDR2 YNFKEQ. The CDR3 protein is CASSQGRLAGSTDTQYF. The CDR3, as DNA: TGTGCCAGCAGCCAAGGTCGCCTAGCGGGGAGCACAGATACGCAGTATTTT.

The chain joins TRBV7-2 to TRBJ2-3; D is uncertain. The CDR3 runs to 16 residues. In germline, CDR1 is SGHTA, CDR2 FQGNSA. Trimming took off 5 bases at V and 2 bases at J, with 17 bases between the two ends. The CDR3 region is CASSTQPGLDTDTQYF. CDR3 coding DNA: TGTGCCAGCAGCACCCAGCCCGGTCTAGACACAGATACGCAGTATTTT.

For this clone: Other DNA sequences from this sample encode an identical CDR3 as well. CDR3 sequence: CASSVGSSGFTDTQYF. Here the CDR3 DNA reads TGTGCCAGCAGCGTAGGTTCTAGCGGATTCACAGATACGCAGTATTTT. The V call is TRBV9, the J call TRBJ2-3, with 7 bases aligning to TRBD2. V shed 0 bases and J 2 bases; nucleotides not matched to a gene: 6. The CDR3 is 16 amino acids. Germline V gene lookup returns CDR1 SGDLS and CDR2 YYNGEE.

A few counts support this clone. The DNA of the CDR3 is TGCACCAGCAGCCGTTTAGGACAGGGGGTCTCTGGCTACACCTTC. It translates to CTSSRLGQGVSGYTF. The gene calls are TRBV1 and TRBJ1-2; TRBD1 is the table's D call, not checked against the DNA. TRBV1 corresponds to a pseudogene. The CDR3 consists of 15 residues.